This entry lists 7 T cell receptor beta chains sequenced from one sample in a study of T-cell memory formation after mild COVID-19. TCRdb re-analysed the 5' RACE reads in MiXCR, keeping a single row per CDR3 protein. The table has around 320,000 distinct CDR3 sequences, less than 20% seen once. The material sequenced was PBMCs or a T cell subset sorted from them (not recorded which). The receptors stem from a man younger than 35 who had mild COVID-19 (a few samples of this study predate the infection). Cell type and time point are not known.

This clonotype appeared a few times. Here the CDR3 DNA reads TGTGCCAGCCGACAAGGGTCGGTCTCCTCCTACGAGCAGTACGTC. Translated, it gives CASRQGSVSSYEQYV. This sequence joins TRBV5-5 and TRBJ2-7; unclear D gene. There are 15 residues in the CDR3. Trimming stripped 7 bases from V and 0 bases from J, with 17 bases between. Germline V gives CDR1 SGHKS, CDR2 YYEKEE (reference sequence).

This chain uses TRBV10-3 with TRBJ2-1; D might be TRBD1 or TRBD2, each matching 5 bases. Trimming took off 0 bases at V and 15 bases at J, with 18 bases between the two ends. Germline-derived CDR1 and CDR2 are ENHRY and SYGVKD. The CDR3 totals 14 residues. DNA for the CDR3: TGTGCCATCAGTGAGTCCGGGGAACAGGAACCCCCGTTCTTC. Translated: CAISESGEQEPPFF.

The V gene is TRBV7-9, the J gene TRBJ1-5; D gene ambiguous. Germline CDR1 is SEHNR and CDR2 is FQNEAQ (reference sequence). Trimming shortened V by 5 bases and J by 0 bases, and 2 bases separated the two germline ends. This CDR3 has 12 residues. The CDR3 DNA reads as TGTGCCAGCAGCCATAGCAATCAGCCCCAGCATTTT. Translating it yields CASSHSNQPQHF. Using reference TRBV7-9 and TRBJ1-5 for the parts outside the CDR3, the full variable domain is DTGVSQNPRHKITKRGQNVTFRCDPISEHNRLYWYRQTLGQGPEFLTYFQNEAQLEKSRLLSDRFSAERPKGSFSTLEIQRTEQGDSAMYLCASSHSNQPQHFGDGTRLSIL.

The CDR3 sequence: CASSYLTGQETQYF. DNA for the CDR3: TGTGCCAGCAGTTACCTCACCGGGCAGGAGACCCAGTACTTC. The chain is built from TRBV6-2 or TRBV6-3 and TRBJ2-5, with D unresolved. V lost 2 bases and J lost 5, with 12 bases in between. CDR3 length equals 14 residues. Per germline, CDR1 MNHEY and CDR2 SVGEGT.

This clonotype was counted ten times or more. The chain joins TRBV12-3 or TRBV12-4 to TRBJ2-7; 9 positions agree with TRBD1. This CDR3 comprises 13 residues. J lost 3 bases, V lost 3 bases, and 0 bases had no gene match. The CDR3: CASSLTGGYEQYV. The CDR3 region has the DNA TGTGCCAGCAGTTTGACAGGGGGCTACGAGCAGTACGTC.

The chain couples TRBV11-2 to TRBJ2-5; 9 bases agree with TRBD2. The CDR3 consists of 16 residues. Germline V gene data show CDR1 as SGHAT and CDR2 as FQNNGV. V shed 5 bases and J 5 bases; nucleotides not matched to a gene: 12. CDR3 protein: CASSKTWTSESETQYF. The CDR3 nucleotides are TGTGCCAGCAGCAAAACGTGGACTAGCGAGAGTGAGACCCAGTACTTC. Based on the CDR3 plus reference TRBV11-2 and TRBJ2-5, the full variable domain is EAGVAQSPRYKIIEKRQSVAFWCNPISGHATLYWYQQILGQGPKLLIQFQNNGVVDDSQLPKDRFSAERLKGVDSTLKIQPAKLEDSAVYLCASSKTWTSESETQYFGPGTRLLVL.

Many counts were recorded for this clonotype. The CDR3 loop reads CASSLGRDYGYTF. CDR3 bases: TGCGCCAGCAGCTTGGGCAGGGACTATGGCTACACCTTC. J is TRBJ1-2 and V is TRBV5-1; D might be TRBD1 (5 bases). V gave up 0 bases and J gave up 3 bases, with 6 bases separating them. Germline CDR1 SGHRS, CDR2 YFSETQ. The CDR3 extends over 13 amino acids.